Detailed here is one T cell receptor (beta chain). Its antigen is unknown. Germline assignment: CDR1 ENHRY and CDR2 SYGVKD. The CDR3 runs 16 residues. The ends lost 4 bases at V and 7 bases at J; junction bases unmatched: 6. Tregs were sorted as CD4+CD25+CD127-/low cells. Semi-nested PCR with Nested Universal Primer A followed constant-region reverse priming of full-length variable regions. TCRdb itself ran the 5' RACE reads through MiXCR, one entry per CDR3 protein. Among 8,000 to 10,000 distinct CDR3 sequences listed, roughly 50% were seen once. Findings and limits, study-wide: Tumor memory CD4+ T cell TCR gene usage clustered with blood and lymph node memory CD4+ cells and lymph node naive CD4+ cells. Tumor Treg TCRs overlapped most with tumor naive CD4+ cells. Whole repertoires were not studied in the larger cohort, only one V-J beta rearrangement.

This sequence was found in a female donor with breast cancer. The chain couples TRBV10-3 to TRBJ2-1, with 14 bases lining up with TRBD2. The specimen sequenced was Tregs sorted from a lymph node. The CDR3 bases are TGTGCCATCAGTGGACCCGGGACTAGCGGGAGTAATGAGCAGTTCTTC. Translated, it gives CAISGPGTSGSNEQFF.